The 27 T cell receptor beta chains below all came from one sample that was sequenced in a study of T-cell reconstitution after alpha-beta-depleted transplantation in children. The authors prepared the TCRbeta library with unique molecular identifiers. TCRdb re-derived calls from the PCR reads in MiXCR, one entry per CDR3 protein. The data hold hundreds of thousands of distinct CDR3 sequences, with roughly 13% observed a single time. This specimen consisted of PBMCs, mostly from graft donor cells, obtained 360 days after TCRalphabeta/CD19-depleted stem cell transplant. These receptors were obtained from a male patient aged 10 to 17 who had a stem cell transplant for acute myeloid leukemia, so the T cells may come from the graft donor.

This clonotype was counted ten times or more. The chain combines TRBV27 with TRBJ2-1; D perhaps matches TRBD2 (6 bases). Trimming stripped 10 bases from V and 9 bases from J, with 22 bases between. The CDR3 runs to 14 residues. Germline-derived CDR1 and CDR2 are MNHEY and SMNVEV (reference sequence). The CDR3 protein is CATQPRLARGEQFF. The CDR3 DNA sequence: TGTGCCACCCAACCGCGGCTAGCGCGTGGTGAGCAGTTCTTC.

The rearrangement uses TRBV7-9 and TRBJ1-6; 11 positions match TRBD1. The CDR3 sequence is 15 residues long. Germline assignment: CDR1 SEHNR and CDR2 FQNEAQ (reference sequence). Germline trimming cut 3 bases from V and 9 bases from J; bases unmatched to any gene: 4. CDR3 loop: CASSLDRGPGSPLHF. The DNA for the CDR3 is TGTGCCAGCAGCTTGGACAGGGGGCCTGGTTCACCCCTCCACTTT.

This clonotype has ten or more counts. This chain links TRBV7-2 with TRBJ2-1; D is unresolved. The germline V gene has CDR1 SGHTA and CDR2 FQGNSA. CDR3 length equals 12 residues. The V gene lost 0 bases and the J gene lost 10 bases, with 7 bases spanning the gap. CDR3 sequence (DNA): TGTGCCAGCAGCTTAGCGCTTGCCGAGCAGTTCTTC. Encoded protein: CASSLALAEQFF.

The chain is built from TRBV4-2 and TRBJ2-7; TRBD2 might be the D (5 bases). The CDR3 covers 18 residues. Trimming stripped 0 bases from V and 0 bases from J, with 18 bases between. From germline, CDR1 is LGHNA and CDR2 YNFKEQ. The DNA of the CDR3 is TGTGCCAGCAGCCAAGATAGCCCGGCTTCGGGAACCTCCTACGAGCAGTACTTC. It codes for CASSQDSPASGTSYEQYF.

This clonotype was recorded at least ten times. The chain has TRBV12-3 or TRBV12-4 and TRBJ2-1, with D hard to call. CDR3 length: 15 amino acids. With 4 bases removed from V and 2 bases from J, the gap between germline ends came to 12 bases. The CDR3 spells CASSSGRPAYNEQFF. In nucleotides, the CDR3 is TGTGCCAGCAGTTCCGGAAGACCAGCCTACAATGAGCAGTTCTTC.

The rearrangement links TRBV18 to TRBJ2-1; tentatively, D is TRBD2 (8 bases). The germline V gene has CDR1 KGHSH and CDR2 LQKENI. V lost 1 base, J lost 9 bases, and 22 bases lay in between. There are 17 residues in the CDR3. The CDR3 DNA sequence: TGTGCCAGCTCACCACGTAAGGGGGCGATAGCGGGAAGTGAGCAGTTCTTC. Its translation: CASSPRKGAIAGSEQFF.

The table lists this clonotype with many counts. The chain has TRBV7-6 and TRBJ2-1, with D possibly TRBD2 on 5 matching bases. The V and J ends lost 5 bases and 3 bases respectively, with 17 bases between them. The CDR3 is 16 residues long. Germline V gives CDR1 SGHVS, CDR2 FNYEAQ. This CDR3 reads CASSPRPGGLYNEQFF. In nucleotides, the CDR3 is TGTGCCAGCAGCCCTCGGCCGGGTGGACTCTACAATGAGCAGTTCTTC.

There are a few counts of this clonotype. The V and J genes are TRBV27 and TRBJ2-1; 9 bases align to TRBD2. The junction had 11 bases not matched to a gene; V was cut back by 9 bases and J by 5 bases. CDR3 length: 15 residues. CDR1 and CDR2 from the germline V gene are MNHEY and SMNVEV (reference sequence). This CDR3 is CASGSWAGGNNEQFF. CDR3 DNA sequence: TGTGCCAGTGGATCCTGGGCGGGAGGGAACAATGAGCAGTTCTTC.

This clonotype appeared once. It may be a read error: a sequence one base away is much more abundant. This chain uses TRBV10-3 with TRBJ2-7; 7 bases map to TRBD2. This CDR3 is built from 17 residues. Germline lookup yields CDR1 ENHRY and CDR2 SYGVKD. In DNA form, the CDR3 reads TGTGCCACCAGTGAGTCGAGTAGCGGGTCTTTTTCCTACGAGCAGTACTTC. Amino acids: CATSESSSGSFSYEQYF.

In this sample, this clonotype turned up many times. The V and J genes are TRBV28 and TRBJ2-7; no clear D. The CDR3 contains 12 residues. Germline CDR1 MDHEN, CDR2 SYDVKM. V was clipped by 5 bases and J by 4 bases, with 9 bases between them. Here the CDR3 reads CASSVARYEQYF. CDR3 coding DNA: TGTGCCAGCAGTGTTGCCCGATACGAGCAGTACTTC.

This clonotype was picked up a small number of times. The rearrangement joins TRBV10-3 to TRBJ2-3; a possible D gene is TRBD1 (5 bases). The CDR3 covers 15 residues. Per the germline V gene, CDR1 is ENHRY and CDR2 is SYGVKD. Trimming removed 2 bases at V and 2 bases at J, with 11 bases between. DNA of the CDR3: TGTGCCATCAGTGAGGTGGGGCCCCCCACAGATACGCAGTATTTT. It encodes CAISEVGPPTDTQYF.

This chain uses TRBV19 with TRBJ1-6; weak D call: TRBD1 (5 bases). Germline CDR1 LNHDA, CDR2 SQIVND (reference sequence). The CDR3 has 14 amino acids. The V end lost 2 bases, the J end lost 7 bases, and 9 bases lay between the germline ends. The CDR3 coding sequence is TGTGCCAGTAGTATACAGGGTTGGAATTCACCCCTCCACTTT. It codes for CASSIQGWNSPLHF. Supplemented by reference TRBV19 and TRBJ1-6, the full variable domain reads DGGITQSPKYLFRKEGQNVTLSCEQNLNHDAMYWYRQDPGQGLRLIYYSQIVNDFQKGDIAEGYSVSREKKESFPLTVTSAQKNPTAFYLCASSIQGWNSPLHFGNGTRLTVT.

This clonotype came up a few times. The J gene is TRBJ2-2, the V gene TRBV21-1; the D call in the table, TRBD2, was not verified against the DNA. TRBV21-1 is a pseudogene locus. CDR3 length equals 21 residues. The CDR3 sequence is CASSPPLSGLSGLANTGELFF. CDR3 DNA: TGTGCCAGCAGTCCTCCCCTCTCGGGACTTAGCGGACTTGCGAACACCGGGGAGCTGTTTTTT.

This clonotype came up many times. The J gene is TRBJ2-3, the V gene TRBV6-5, with D possibly being TRBD2 (5 bases). CDR3 length: 11 residues. The ends were cut back, 6 bases at V and 6 bases at J, with 7 bases in the middle. CDR1 MNHEY and CDR2 SVGAGI come from the germline V gene. The CDR3 region is CASSERDTQYF. For the CDR3, the DNA is TGTGCCAGCAGCGAGCGGGATACGCAGTATTTT.

This chain joins TRBV11-2 and TRBJ2-1; D not certain. V lost 0 bases and J 2 bases, leaving 14 bases between the germline ends. CDR3 length equals 17 residues. From germline, CDR1 is SGHAT and CDR2 FQNNGV. CDR3: CASSLEGFRLAYNEQFF. CDR3 coding DNA: TGTGCCAGCAGCTTAGAAGGTTTTCGGCTAGCCTACAATGAGCAGTTCTTC.

This clonotype was counted a few times. The V gene is TRBV21-1, the J gene TRBJ2-2; the table gives TRBD2 as D, unverified against the DNA. TRBV21-1 is a pseudogene. The CDR3 contains 16 residues. In DNA form, the CDR3 reads TGTGCCAGCAGCAAAGGGAGGGGAAAGACCCCCGGGGAGCTGTTTTTT. It is translated as CASSKGRGKTPGELFF.

This clonotype was recorded a few times. The chain carries TRBV29-1 and TRBJ2-7; the match to TRBD1 covers 8 bases. Trimming took 3 bases from V and 2 from J; bases not matched to a gene: 12. Germline loops: CDR1 SQVTM, CDR2 ANQGSEA. The CDR3 runs 16 residues. The CDR3 DNA reads as TGCAGCGTTGAGAGAGGGTCAGGGGGCTTGACCTACGAGCAGTACTTC. Its protein product is CSVERGSGGLTYEQYF.

To note about this clonotype: A much larger clone differs by one base, so this may be a read error. The genes are TRBV5-1 and TRBJ2-1; D remains ambiguous. CDR3 length: 17 amino acids. Trimming stripped 1 base from V and 9 bases from J, with 23 bases between. The germline gives CDR1 SGHRS, CDR2 YFSETQ. CDR3 nucleotide sequence: TGCGCCAGCAGCTTGAATTTATCGCCCCTGGTGGGAAGTGAGCAGTTCTTC. Translation gives CASSLNLSPLVGSEQFF.

This sequence joins TRBV28 and TRBJ2-7, with TRBD2 identical over 8 bases. The CDR3 totals 13 residues. With V trimmed by 8 bases and J by 5 bases, 8 bases remained unmatched. CDR1 and CDR2 from the germline V gene are MDHEN and SYDVKM. CDR3 protein: CASVPSGPHEQYF. CDR3 coding DNA: TGTGCCAGCGTTCCTAGCGGGCCACACGAGCAGTACTTC.

A few counts support this clonotype. The chain combines TRBV5-1 with TRBJ2-7; no clear D. The germline gives CDR1 SGHRS, CDR2 YFSETQ. The CDR3 has 14 residues. Trimming stripped 6 bases from V and 7 bases from J, with 20 bases between. In nucleotides, the CDR3 is TGCGCCAGCACCTGGGGTGAGGCGCGTGTGGAGCAGTACTTC. The encoded protein is CASTWGEARVEQYF.

The chain combines TRBV7-2 with TRBJ2-1, with 9 bases aligning to TRBD2. The germline CDR1 and CDR2 sequences are SGHTA and FQGNSA. This CDR3 is 19 amino acids long. V gave up 3 bases and J gave up 3 bases; unmatched junction bases: 15. The CDR3 loop is CASSFGLAGRYRLYNEQFF. DNA for the CDR3: TGTGCCAGCAGCTTCGGGCTAGCGGGGCGCTATAGACTCTACAATGAGCAGTTCTTC.

This chain uses TRBV7-9 with TRBJ2-4; D may be TRBD1 (7 bases). This CDR3 is 15 amino acids long. The V end was cut by 2 bases, the J end by 10 bases, with 18 bases between. Germline-derived CDR1 and CDR2 are SEHNR and FQNEAQ (reference sequence). This CDR3 reads CASSLRGTEHIIQYF. In nucleotides, the CDR3 is TGTGCCAGCAGCTTACGGGGGACAGAACATATAATTCAGTACTTC.

This clonotype was seen more than once but under ten times. The chain recombines TRBV18 with TRBJ2-5; D gene unclear. The CDR3 has 16 amino acids. Germline V gene data show CDR1 as KGHSH and CDR2 as LQKENI. V lost 1 base, J lost 2 bases, and 14 bases lay in between. This CDR3 is CASSPQFSAGQETQYF. CDR3 coding DNA: TGTGCCAGCTCACCACAATTCTCCGCCGGTCAAGAGACCCAGTACTTC.

This chain links TRBV24-1 with TRBJ2-2, with D hard to call. CDR1 KGHDR and CDR2 SFDVKD come from the germline V gene. This CDR3 spans 12 amino acids. The CDR3 region is CAARGNTGELFF. CDR3 nucleotides: TGTGCGGCCAGAGGTAACACCGGGGAGCTGTTTTTT.

This clonotype appeared once. The CDR3 is CSARANPGQGFGNTIYF. DNA of the CDR3: TGCAGTGCTAGAGCCAATCCGGGACAGGGTTTTGGAAACACCATATATTTT. This chain connects TRBV20-1 to TRBJ1-3, with 9 nucleotides matching TRBD1. CDR1 DFQATT and CDR2 SNEGSKA come from the germline V gene (reference sequence). This CDR3 comprises 17 residues. With 1 base clipped from V and 3 bases from J, the junction kept 10 bases outside the gene matches.

This clonotype came up a few times. V is TRBV7-8 and J is TRBJ2-3; 9 nucleotides line up with TRBD1. Germline assignment: CDR1 SGHVS and CDR2 FQNEAQ. CDR3 length: 16 amino acids. V was clipped by 7 bases and J by 7 bases; unmatched bases: 15. The CDR3 DNA sequence: TGTGCCAGCATCCTCCCATCGGGACAGGGTTTTAATACGCAGTATTTT. Translation: CASILPSGQGFNTQYF.

At least ten counts were recorded for this clonotype. The J gene is TRBJ2-1, the V gene TRBV6-2 or TRBV6-3; D is perhaps TRBD1 (6 bases). Per the germline V gene, CDR1 is MNHEY and CDR2 is SVGEGT. The CDR3 is made up of 17 amino acids. The V gene lost 2 bases and the J gene lost 5 bases, with 19 bases spanning the gap. As DNA, the CDR3 is TGTGCCAGCAGTTACCCTACAACAGACAGGTTCAACAATGAGCAGTTCTTC. Protein: CASSYPTTDRFNNEQFF.